This T cell receptor beta chain was recorded in a study of blood T cell repertoires in COVID-19. Overall study: Nucleic acid was either cDNA or gDNA, and it came from T cells, B-cell-depleted T cells, or PBMCs.

The protocol was immunoSEQ multiplex PCR, while the TCRdb copy is restricted to in-frame clones and leaves out a portion. The sample includes fewer than 80,000 clones, about 84% of them seen just once. This clone came up a few times. The junction had 3 bases not matched to a gene; V was cut back by 0 bases and J by 4 bases. The CDR3 runs to 14 residues. CDR1 and CDR2 from the germline V gene are SGHNT and YYREEE (reference sequence). The specimen sequenced was peripheral blood. This receptor was taken from a man aged 50-60 years with COVID-19, enrolled during active disease. The J gene is TRBJ1-2, the V gene TRBV5-4; 7 bases align to TRBD1. CDR3 DNA: TGTGCCAGCAGCTTGGCTGGACAGGTCTATGGCTACACCTTC. It specifies CASSLAGQVYGYTF.